Below are 20 T cell receptor beta chains sequenced from a single sample in a study of CD8 T cells in Susac syndrome. When the RNA was reverse transcribed, random hexamers were used with an input of 0.5 to 1 ug. TCRdb processed the immunoSEQ multiplex PCR reads anew with MiXCR; each CDR3 protein has one entry. The table shows about 52,000 distinct CDR3 sequences, with 93% occurring only once. Sequences were obtained from CD8+ T cells from PBMCs. These receptors were taken from a human donor with multiple sclerosis.

This clonotype was counted only a few times. The genes are TRBV4-1 and TRBJ1-1; no firm D call. CDR1 MGHRA and CDR2 YSYEKL come from the germline V gene. The CDR3 spans 15 residues. Trimming shortened V by 0 bases and J by 5 bases, and 13 bases separated the two germline ends. The chain's CDR3 is CASSQEVSGETEAFF. The CDR3 nucleotides read TGCGCCAGCAGCCAAGAAGTATCCGGGGAGACTGAAGCTTTCTTT.

The chain recombines TRBV7-9 with TRBJ2-6; D is uncertain. Germline V lookup: CDR1 SEHNR, CDR2 FQNEAQ (reference sequence). Trimming removed 4 bases at V and 0 bases at J, with 7 bases between. The CDR3 runs to 15 residues. The CDR3 coding sequence is TGTGCCAGCAGCTCTCACCCCTCTGGGGCCAACGTCCTGACTTTC. This sequence encodes CASSSHPSGANVLTF.

The V call is TRBV3-1, the J call TRBJ2-3, with D possibly matching TRBD2 (6 bases). Germline values: CDR1 LGHDT, CDR2 YNNKEL (reference sequence). V was cut by 3 bases and J by 2 bases, with 15 bases left in between. The length of the CDR3 is 16 residues. This CDR3 is CASSHLIGTHTDTQYF. DNA for the CDR3: TGTGCCAGCAGCCACCTCATCGGGACTCACACAGATACGCAGTATTTT.

Turning to this clonotype: Sequence at one end of the junction differs from germline and may be a read error. J is TRBJ2-2 and V is TRBV2; no reliable D call. Germline assignment: CDR1 SNHLY and CDR2 FYNNEI. This CDR3 is 16 amino acids long. In DNA, the CDR3 is TGTGCCAGCAGCGAAGGTCCCCGCTCGAACACCGGGGAGCTGTTTTTT. This gives the protein CASSEGPRSNTGELFF.

The chain is built from TRBV7-8 and TRBJ2-7, with D hard to call. CDR3 length equals 12 residues. The germline V and J ends were trimmed by 1 base and 13 bases, with 14 bases remaining between them. Germline assignment: CDR1 SGHVS and CDR2 FQNEAQ. CDR3 in amino acids: CASSLGLGPAYF. The CDR3 coding sequence is TGTGCCAGCAGCTTAGGTCTAGGGCCCGCATACTTC.

The rearrangement joins TRBV20-1 to TRBJ2-1; no reliable D call. Trimming took off 6 bases at V and 7 bases at J, with 10 bases between the two ends. The CDR3 is 11 amino acids. The germline CDR1 and CDR2 sequences are DFQATT and SNEGSKA (reference sequence). CDR3 DNA: TGCAGTGCAGAAGTTGGAAATGAGCAGTTCTTC. Translated: CSAEVGNEQFF.

The J gene is TRBJ1-3, the V gene TRBV6-5, with D possibly TRBD1 on 6 matching bases. Germline-derived CDR1 and CDR2 are MNHEY and SVGAGI. This CDR3 comprises 14 residues. V lost 6 bases, J lost 7 bases, and 16 bases lay in between. The CDR3 region has the DNA TGTGCCAGCAGAAAACAGGGTGCCGCGAACACCATATATTTT. This sequence encodes CASRKQGAANTIYF.

V is TRBV2 and J is TRBJ2-1; 9 nucleotides agree with TRBD2. This CDR3 contains 15 residues. Trimming cost V 5 bases and J 0 bases; bases outside gene matches: 2. Germline CDR1 and CDR2: SNHLY and FYNNEI. CDR3 loop: CASSSGGNSYNEQFF. The DNA of the CDR3 is TGTGCCAGCAGTAGCGGGGGGAACTCCTACAATGAGCAGTTCTTC.

The chain combines TRBV4-1 with TRBJ2-7; the D gene could be TRBD1 or TRBD2 (6 bases each). V dropped 0 bases and J dropped 0 bases, with 12 bases sitting between them. CDR1 and CDR2 (germline): MGHRA, YSYEKL. CDR3 size: 16 residues. The chain's CDR3 is CASSQDWRGVSYEQYF. DNA for the CDR3: TGCGCCAGCAGCCAAGATTGGAGGGGGGTCTCCTACGAGCAGTACTTC.

The chain recombines TRBV13 with TRBJ1-1; D ambiguous. Germline lookup yields CDR1 PRHDT and CDR2 FYEKMQ (reference sequence). The CDR3 extends over 10 amino acids. V was trimmed by 3 bases and J by 6 bases, leaving 2 bases between them. CDR3 region: CASSLSEAFF. As DNA, the CDR3 is TGTGCCAGCAGCTTGTCTGAAGCTTTCTTT.

The J gene is TRBJ2-1, the V gene TRBV2; 8 nucleotides align to TRBD1. The CDR3 is 16 residues long. The V and J ends lost 2 bases and 4 bases, in that order; junction bases with no gene match: 7. From germline, CDR1 is SNHLY and CDR2 FYNNEI. CDR3 nucleotides: TGTGCCAGCAGTGAAATCGGGACAGGTGAATACAATGAGCAGTTCTTC. The encoded protein is CASSEIGTGEYNEQFF. Supplemented by reference TRBV2 and TRBJ2-1, the full variable domain reads EPEVTQTPSHQVTQMGQEVILRCVPISNHLYFYWYRQILGQKVEFLVSFYNNEISEKSEIFDDQFSVERPDGSNFTLKIRSTKLEDSAMYFCASSEIGTGEYNEQFFGPGTRLTVL.

This chain uses TRBV7-2 with TRBJ1-2, with 9 positions matching TRBD1. CDR1 is SGHTA, CDR2 FQGNSA, per germline. V was clipped by 10 bases and J by 4 bases; unmatched bases: 7. CDR3 length: 13 amino acids. The CDR3 protein is CAKTGGDSYGYTF. CDR3 DNA sequence: TGTGCCAAGACAGGGGGGGACTCCTATGGCTACACCTTC.

The chain links TRBV28 to TRBJ1-5, with no clear D. The CDR3 runs 15 residues. V lost 5 bases to trimming and J lost 0 bases, with 11 bases between them. Germline CDR1 is MDHEN and CDR2 is SYDVKM. The CDR3 sequence: CASSAKIDSNQPQHF. CDR3 sequence (DNA): TGTGCCAGCAGTGCAAAAATCGATAGCAATCAGCCCCAGCATTTT. Complete variable domain (other parts from reference TRBV28 and TRBJ1-5): DVKVTQSSRYLVKRTGEKVFLECVQDMDHENMFWYRQDPGLGLRLIYFSYDVKMKEKGDIPEGYSVSREKKERFSLILESASTNQTSMYLCASSAKIDSNQPQHFGDGTRLSIL.

The chain combines TRBV4-2 with TRBJ1-1; the D is unclear. CDR3 length: 15 amino acids. CDR1 and CDR2 (germline): LGHNA, YNFKEQ. V gave up 2 bases and J gave up 2 bases, with 12 bases separating them. CDR3 in DNA: TGTGCCAGCAGCCAAACCTACAGTGGCAACACTGAAGCTTTCTTT. This encodes CASSQTYSGNTEAFF.

This sequence joins TRBV21-1 and TRBJ2-3; TRBD1 is the table's D call and was not checked against the DNA. TRBV21-1 is labeled a pseudogene. CDR3 length equals 20 residues. As DNA, the CDR3 is TGTGCCAGCAGCAAACCAACCATACAGGGAAAGACAGGAATTTCAGATACGCAGTATTTT. This sequence encodes CASSKPTIQGKTGISDTQYF.

The chain combines TRBV11-2 with TRBJ2-7; 9 bases match TRBD2. The CDR3 is made up of 15 amino acids. V trimming: 1 base; J trimming: 4 bases; junction bases outside the gene matches: 5. Germline V gene lookup returns CDR1 SGHAT and CDR2 FQNNGV. CDR3 DNA sequence: TGTGCCAGCAGCTTAGTGGTTAGCGGGGGATACGAGCAGTACTTC. The encoded protein is CASSLVVSGGYEQYF.

V and J are TRBV3-1 and TRBJ2-3; TRBD2 agrees at 9 bases. The V segment lost 3 bases and the J segment 1 base; nucleotides outside the gene matches: 14. This CDR3 spans 19 amino acids. Looked up from germline, CDR1 is LGHDT and CDR2 is YNNKEL (reference sequence). CDR3 sequence reads: CASSHTNEGASGGTDTQYF. The CDR3 DNA reads as TGTGCCAGCAGCCACACCAACGAGGGCGCTAGCGGGGGCACAGATACGCAGTATTTT.

The V and J genes are TRBV18 and TRBJ2-7, with D perhaps TRBD2 (5 bases). Trimming took 6 bases from V and 6 from J, leaving 21 bases between them. In germline, CDR1 is KGHSH, CDR2 LQKENI. The CDR3 runs 15 residues. CDR3 sequence: CASSLSTGVITEQYF. The CDR3 DNA sequence: TGTGCCAGCTCGCTCAGTACCGGGGTTATAACCGAGCAGTACTTC.

V usage is TRBV9 and J usage is TRBJ1-5, with a weak D call TRBD1 (5 bases). The germline gives CDR1 SGDLS, CDR2 YYNGEE. This CDR3 is built from 15 residues. V lost 4 bases, J lost 1 base, and 12 bases lay in between. This CDR3 is CASSIEGRSNQPQHF. CDR3 in DNA: TGTGCCAGCAGCATAGAGGGACGGAGCAATCAGCCCCAGCATTTT. Full variable domain (remainder filled in from reference TRBV9 and TRBJ1-5): DSGVTQTPKHLITATGQRVTLRCSPRSGDLSVYWYQQSLDQGLQFLIQYYNGEERAKGNILERFSAQQFPDLHSELNLSSLELGDSALYFCASSIEGRSNQPQHFGDGTRLSIL.

In this sample, this clonotype turned up once. This chain links TRBV6-5 with TRBJ1-6, with 10 bases fitting TRBD1. The J segment lost 10 bases and the V segment lost 4 bases, leaving 7 bases of the junction unmatched. The CDR3 extends over 15 amino acids. Per the germline V gene, CDR1 is MNHEY and CDR2 is SVGAGI. CDR3 nucleotides: TGTGCCAGCAGTTTGGGACAGGGGTATAGATCACCCCTCCACTTT. Residues: CASSLGQGYRSPLHF.